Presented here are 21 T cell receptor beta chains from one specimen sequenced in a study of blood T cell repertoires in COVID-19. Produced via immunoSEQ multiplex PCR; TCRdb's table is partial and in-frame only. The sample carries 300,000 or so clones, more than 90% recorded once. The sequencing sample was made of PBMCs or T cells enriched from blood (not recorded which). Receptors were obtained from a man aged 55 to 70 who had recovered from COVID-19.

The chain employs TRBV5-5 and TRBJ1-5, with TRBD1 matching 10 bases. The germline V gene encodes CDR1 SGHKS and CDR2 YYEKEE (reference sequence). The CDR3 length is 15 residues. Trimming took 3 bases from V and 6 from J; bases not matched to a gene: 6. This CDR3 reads CASSWGTGAGQPQHF. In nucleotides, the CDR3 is TGTGCCAGCAGCTGGGGGACAGGGGCAGGTCAGCCCCAGCATTTT. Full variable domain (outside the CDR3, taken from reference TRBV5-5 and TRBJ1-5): DAGVTQSPTHLIKTRGQQVTLRCSPISGHKSVSWYQQVLGQGPQFIFQYYEKEERGRGNFPDRFSARQFPNYSSELNVNALLLGDSALYLCASSWGTGAGQPQHFGDGTRLSIL.

This CDR3 is CASSQETGWNTGELFF. In nucleotides, the CDR3 is TGCGCCAGCAGCCAAGAGACAGGGTGGAACACCGGGGAGCTGTTTTTT. The J gene is TRBJ2-2, the V gene TRBV4-3; 7 bases map to TRBD1. Trimming took 0 bases from V and 1 from J; bases not matched to a gene: 2. The germline V gene encodes CDR1 LGHNA and CDR2 YSLEER. The CDR3 is made up of 16 amino acids.

This chain's CDR3 is CASSQGGYNNEQFF. CDR3 coding DNA: TGTGCCAGCAGCCAAGGAGGGTACAACAATGAGCAGTTCTTC. The V and J genes are TRBV4-2 and TRBJ2-1; maybe TRBD2 (5 bases). Trimming removed 1 base from V and 5 bases from J, with 9 bases in between. Germline lookup yields CDR1 LGHNA and CDR2 YNFKEQ. The CDR3 loop spans 14 amino acids.

CDR3 region: CASTAGTTTDTQYF. CDR3 in DNA: TGTGCCAGTACCGCCGGGACAACCACAGATACGCAGTATTTT. The rearrangement joins TRBV19 to TRBJ2-3, with a possible D match to TRBD1 (6 bases). CDR3 length equals 14 residues. The germline gives CDR1 LNHDA, CDR2 SQIVND (reference sequence). V was clipped by 7 bases and J by 2 bases, with 13 bases between them.

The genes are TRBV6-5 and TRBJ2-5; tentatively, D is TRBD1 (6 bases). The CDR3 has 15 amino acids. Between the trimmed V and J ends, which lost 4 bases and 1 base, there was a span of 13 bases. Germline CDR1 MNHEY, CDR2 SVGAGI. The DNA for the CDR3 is TGTGCCAGCAGTTTCCTGGACAGACCCCAAGAGACCCAGTACTTC. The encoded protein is CASSFLDRPQETQYF.

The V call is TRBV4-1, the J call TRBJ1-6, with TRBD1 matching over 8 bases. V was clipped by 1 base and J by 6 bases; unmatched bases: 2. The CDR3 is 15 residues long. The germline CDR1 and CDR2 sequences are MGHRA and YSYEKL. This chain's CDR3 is CASSQVGQGNSPLHF. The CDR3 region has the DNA TGCGCCAGCAGCCAAGTTGGACAGGGTAATTCACCCCTCCACTTT.

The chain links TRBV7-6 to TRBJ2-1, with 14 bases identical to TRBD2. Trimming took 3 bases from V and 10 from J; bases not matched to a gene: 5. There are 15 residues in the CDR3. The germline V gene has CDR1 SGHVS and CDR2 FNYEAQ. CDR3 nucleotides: TGTGCCAGCAGCTTCGTGACTAGCGGGAGGGGGGAGCAGTTCTTC. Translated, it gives CASSFVTSGRGEQFF.

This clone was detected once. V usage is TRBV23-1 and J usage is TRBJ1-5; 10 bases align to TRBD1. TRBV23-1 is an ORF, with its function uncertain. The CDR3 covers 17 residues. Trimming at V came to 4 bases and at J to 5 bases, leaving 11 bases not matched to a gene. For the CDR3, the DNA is TGCGCCAGCAGTCGGAAAGGAGGACAGGGGGGGTATCAGCCCCAGCATTTT. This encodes CASSRKGGQGGYQPQHF.

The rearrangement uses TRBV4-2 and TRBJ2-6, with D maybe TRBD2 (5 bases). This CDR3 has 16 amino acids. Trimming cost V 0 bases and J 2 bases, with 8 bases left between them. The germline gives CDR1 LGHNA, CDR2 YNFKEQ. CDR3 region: CASSQDIGAGANVLTF. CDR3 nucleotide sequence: TGTGCCAGCAGCCAAGATATCGGGGCTGGGGCCAACGTCCTGACTTTC.

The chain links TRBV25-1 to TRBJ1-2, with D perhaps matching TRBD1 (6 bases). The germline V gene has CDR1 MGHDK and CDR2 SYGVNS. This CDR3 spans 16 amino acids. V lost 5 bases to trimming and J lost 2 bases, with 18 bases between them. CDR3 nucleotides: TGTGCCAGCAGTCCCCCTGGACAGATTGGGAACTATGGCTACACCTTC. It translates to CASSPPGQIGNYGYTF.

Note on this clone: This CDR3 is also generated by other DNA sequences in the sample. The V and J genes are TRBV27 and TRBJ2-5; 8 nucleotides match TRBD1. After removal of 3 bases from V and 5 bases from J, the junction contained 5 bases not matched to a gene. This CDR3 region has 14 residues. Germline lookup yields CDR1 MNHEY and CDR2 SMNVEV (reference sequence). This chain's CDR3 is CASSFAGGPETQYF. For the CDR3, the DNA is TGTGCCAGCAGTTTTGCAGGGGGCCCGGAGACCCAGTACTTC.

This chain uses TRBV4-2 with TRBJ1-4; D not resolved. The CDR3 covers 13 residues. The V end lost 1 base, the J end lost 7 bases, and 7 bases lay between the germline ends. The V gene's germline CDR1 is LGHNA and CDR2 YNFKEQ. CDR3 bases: TGTGCCAGCAGCCAAGGTATTCGTGAAAAACTGTTTTTT. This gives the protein CASSQGIREKLFF.

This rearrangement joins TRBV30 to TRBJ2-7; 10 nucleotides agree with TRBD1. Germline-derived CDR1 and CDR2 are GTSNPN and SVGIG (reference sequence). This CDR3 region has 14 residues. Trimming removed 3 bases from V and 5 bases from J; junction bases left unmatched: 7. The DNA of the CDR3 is TGTGCCTGGAGCCGGGACAGGGGAGCCCACGAGCAGTACTTC. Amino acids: CAWSRDRGAHEQYF.

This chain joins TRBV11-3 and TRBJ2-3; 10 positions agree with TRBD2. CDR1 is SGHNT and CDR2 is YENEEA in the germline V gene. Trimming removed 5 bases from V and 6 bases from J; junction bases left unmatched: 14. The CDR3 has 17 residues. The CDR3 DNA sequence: TGTGCCAGCAGCCCCAGAGGGAAGCGGGAGGGCCGGGATACGCAGTATTTT. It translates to CASSPRGKREGRDTQYF.

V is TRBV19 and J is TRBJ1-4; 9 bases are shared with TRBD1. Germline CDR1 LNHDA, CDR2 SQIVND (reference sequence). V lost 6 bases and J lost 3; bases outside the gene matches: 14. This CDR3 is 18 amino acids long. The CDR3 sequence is CASRTQPGQGMANEKLFF. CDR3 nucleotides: TGTGCCAGTAGAACTCAACCGGGACAGGGCATGGCTAATGAAAAACTGTTTTTT.

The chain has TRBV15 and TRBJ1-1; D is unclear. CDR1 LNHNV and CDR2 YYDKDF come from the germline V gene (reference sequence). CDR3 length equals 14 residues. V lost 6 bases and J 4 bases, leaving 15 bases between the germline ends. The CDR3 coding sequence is TGTGCCACCAGAAGTCGGGAACACGGCACTGAAGCTTTCTTT. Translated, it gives CATRSREHGTEAFF. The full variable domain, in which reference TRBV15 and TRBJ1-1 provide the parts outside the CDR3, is DAMVIQNPRYQVTQFGKPVTLSCSQTLNHNVMYWYQQKSSQAPKLLFHYYDKDFNNEADTPDNFQSRRPNTSFCFLDIRSPGLGDTAMYLCATRSREHGTEAFFGQGTRLTVV.

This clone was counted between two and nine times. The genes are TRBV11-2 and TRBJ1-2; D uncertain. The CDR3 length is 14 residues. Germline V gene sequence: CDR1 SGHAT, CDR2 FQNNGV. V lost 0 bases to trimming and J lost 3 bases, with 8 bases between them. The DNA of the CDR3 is TGTGCCAGCAGCTTAGATGCCAGTTACTATGGCTACACCTTC. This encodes CASSLDASYYGYTF.

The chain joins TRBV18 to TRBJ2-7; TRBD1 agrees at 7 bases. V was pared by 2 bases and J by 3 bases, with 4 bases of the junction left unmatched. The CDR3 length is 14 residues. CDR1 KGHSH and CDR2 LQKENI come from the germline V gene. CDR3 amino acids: CASSPAGTDYEQYF. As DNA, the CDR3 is TGTGCCAGCTCACCAGCAGGGACAGACTACGAGCAGTACTTC.

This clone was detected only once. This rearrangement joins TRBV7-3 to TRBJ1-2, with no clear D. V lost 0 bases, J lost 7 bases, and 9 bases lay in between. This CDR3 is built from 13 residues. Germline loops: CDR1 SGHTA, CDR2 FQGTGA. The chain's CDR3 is CASSLTTRSGYTF. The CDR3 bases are TGTGCCAGCAGCTTAACGACCCGGAGTGGCTACACCTTC. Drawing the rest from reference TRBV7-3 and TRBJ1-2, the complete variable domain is GAGVSQTPSNKVTEKGKYVELRCDPISGHTALYWYRQSLGQGPEFLIYFQGTGAADDSGLPNDRFFAVRPEGSVSTLKIQRTERGDSAVYLCASSLTTRSGYTFGSGTRLTVV.

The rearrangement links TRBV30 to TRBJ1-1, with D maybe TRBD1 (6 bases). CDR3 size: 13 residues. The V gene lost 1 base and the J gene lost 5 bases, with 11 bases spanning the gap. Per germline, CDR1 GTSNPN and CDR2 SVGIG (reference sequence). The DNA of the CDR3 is TGTGCCTGGAGTGGACAGGTTCGGACTGAAGCTTTCTTT. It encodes CAWSGQVRTEAFF.

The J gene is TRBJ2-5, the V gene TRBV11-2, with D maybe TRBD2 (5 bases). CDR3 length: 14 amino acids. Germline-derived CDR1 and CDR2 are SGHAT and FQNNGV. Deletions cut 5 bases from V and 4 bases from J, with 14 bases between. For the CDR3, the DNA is TGTGCCAGCAGCCTAGCTCGGGTCGGAGAGACCCAGTACTTC. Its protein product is CASSLARVGETQYF.